This TCR beta chain was obtained from a study of cytomegalovirus exposure and HLA in healthy donors. Both 60 Vbeta primers and 13 Jbeta primers went into the PCR. Only in-frame clones appear in the TCRdb table, and some are missing; sequencing was by immunoSEQ multiplex PCR. The sample features about 51,000 clones, with over 2% in its top ten. The CDR3 runs 16 residues. With 6 bases clipped from V and 0 bases from J, the junction kept 7 bases outside the gene matches. Germline V lookup: CDR1 SQVTM, CDR2 ANQGSEA. This chain joins TRBV29-1 and TRBJ2-3; 12 nucleotides line up with TRBD2. Sequenced sample: PBMCs. The sequence derives from a female donor in good health and CMV-seronegative. The CDR3 spells CSVKGTSGLSTDTQYF. CDR3 nucleotides: TGCAGCGTAAAAGGGACTAGCGGGCTGAGCACAGATACGCAGTATTTT.